Described below is a single TCR beta chain sequence and its context. Antigen: not known. These data originate in a study of cytomegalovirus exposure and HLA in healthy donors. V shed 3 bases, J shed 0 bases, and the junction held 8 bases outside the gene matches. The germline V gene encodes CDR1 MNHEY and CDR2 SMNVEV (reference sequence). The CDR3 loop spans 17 amino acids. Whole-study results and caveats: The listing of roughly 160 TCR beta chains classed them as cytomegalovirus-associated. Among TCR sequences, most were rare, though some public TCRs appeared in many donors.

Method: immunoSEQ multiplex PCR; TCRdb's copy keeps in-frame clones and lacks some. This sample yields 130,000 or so clones, of which under 90% are seen a single time; approximately 2.3% belongs to the top ten. The J gene is TRBJ2-1, the V gene TRBV27; 7 bases agree with TRBD2. Sequencing used PBMCs. The TCR comes from a woman under 40 in good health and CMV-seronegative. The CDR3 nucleotides read TGTGCCAGCAGTTTCCCCAGCGGGGCCTACTCCTACAATGAGCAGTTCTTC. This encodes CASSFPSGAYSYNEQFF.